This entry concerns a single TCR beta chain. What it recognizes is unknown. The sample comes from a study of tumor-infiltrating lymphocytes in localized non-small cell lung cancer. On the study more broadly: Some samples were collected after neoadjuvant chemotherapy; smokers, never-smokers and several histologies were included. General study points: Available tissue quantity limited TCR sequencing to a patient subset.

CDR1 is MNHNY, CDR2 SVGAGI, per germline (reference sequence). V was pared by 6 bases and J by 7 bases, with 9 bases between. This CDR3 has 11 amino acids. The protocol was immunoSEQ multiplex PCR, while the TCRdb copy is restricted to in-frame clones and leaves out a portion. The repertoire holds over 15,000 clones, with about three quarters as singletons. Sequenced: lung tumor tissue. The receptor was isolated from a human donor with non-small cell lung cancer. The genes are TRBV6-6 and TRBJ1-2, with D possibly TRBD1 on 6 matching bases. In DNA, the CDR3 is TGTGCCAGCAGCGACAGGTCTGGCTACACCTTC. This translates into CASSDRSGYTF.